This note documents a single TCR beta chain sequence. Its antigen is not identified. CDR1 and CDR2 (germline): WNHNN, SYGVQD (reference sequence). There are 15 residues in the CDR3. V lost 8 bases, J lost 4 bases, and 9 bases stayed unmatched. This sample is part of a study of T cells in Graves' hyperthyroidism and ophthalmopathy. There were TCR beta CDR3 regions amplified from RNA transcripts. HTBI primers were used for first-round RT-PCR of the TCR CDR3. One entry per CDR3 protein results from TCRdb running MiXCR on the multiplex PCR reads. The table has 300,000 to 450,000 distinct CDR3 sequences, approximately 15% seen once. Absence of ophthalmopathy progression within 18 months defined stable Graves' hyperthyroidism. Broader study findings: The model identified upcoming ophthalmopathy a median 6.5 months ahead of onset. Blood also contained most expanded thyroid clonotypes above 0.001.

Sequenced: blood. The chain is built from TRBV10-1 and TRBJ2-3; 10 bases are a match to TRBD2. This sequence was found in a woman aged 55-75 years with Graves' hyperthyroidism. The CDR3 region has the DNA TGCGCCAGCTCGGGGGCTAGCGGGAGAGCAGATACGCAGTATTTT. Residues: CASSGASGRADTQYF.